The rows below give T cell receptor beta chains drawn from one sample of a study of T and B cells in COVID-19 patients. TCRdb re-analysed the multiplex PCR reads in MiXCR, keeping a single row per CDR3 protein. The table records about 7,000 distinct CDR3 sequences, under 35% of them present only once. Sequencing was performed on blood. The origin of the receptors is a human donor with active COVID-19. CDR3s include the opening cysteine and the closing phenylalanine or tryptophan. D genes are given only for firm matches. Rows give clone size only sometimes, using once, few, many, or a class for an expanded clone.

TRBJ1-6,NA,NA,TRBV18,14,TGTGCCAGCTCACCACCCGTCTATAATTCACCCCTCCACTTT,CASSPPVYNSPLHF
TRBJ2-1,NA,NA,TRBV11-2,16,TGTGCCAGCAGCTTAGGTGGAGGACATTATTACAATGAGCAGTTCTTC,CASSLGGGHYYNEQFF
TRBJ2-5,TRBD2,NA,TRBV27,17,TGTGCCAGCAGTTTATCGGCAACTAGCGGGGGCCAAGAGACCCAGTACTTC,CASSLSATSGGQETQYF
TRBJ1-1,NA,NA,TRBV18,13,TGTGCCAGCTCACCTCGTGGTAACACTGAAGCTTTCTTT,CASSPRGNTEAFF
TRBJ2-3,NA,once,TRBV19,14,TGTGCCAGTAACACACTCGGGGCCCCAGATACGCAGTATTTT,CASNTLGAPDTQYF
TRBJ2-3,TRBD2,NA,TRBV6-1,18,TGTGCCAGCAGTGCGGGACTAGCGGTGGGGGGGACGGGAGATACGCAGTATTTT,CASSAGLAVGGTGDTQYF
TRBJ2-5,TRBD2,NA,TRBV7-2,17,TGTGCCAGCAGTTACGTAAGCGGGGGAGGGTACCAAGAGACCCAGTACTTC,CASSYVSGGGYQETQYF
TRBJ2-3,TRBD2,few,TRBV7-2,20,TGTGCCAGCAGTACCCCCTGGCGGGGGAAAGAAACCGCCAGGACAGATACGCAGTATTTT,CASSTPWRGKETARTDTQYF
TRBJ2-1,NA,medium-sized,TRBV6-2/TRBV6-3,16,TGTGCCAGCACCCCCCAGTCTAAGACAGCGGCTAATGAGCAGTTCTTC,CASTPQSKTAANEQFF
TRBJ2-1,NA,NA,TRBV5-1,14,TGCGCCAGCACCTTGGGGGCAGGGAACAATGAGCAGTTCTTC,CASTLGAGNNEQFF
TRBJ2-5,NA,few,TRBV6-2/TRBV6-3,14,TGTGCCAGCACCTACCGGGGTCCCCAAGAGACCCAGTACTTC,CASTYRGPQETQYF
TRBJ1-1,TRBD1,few,TRBV19,13,TGTGCCAGTAGGGGACAGCCGAACACTGAAGCTTTCTTT,CASRGQPNTEAFF
TRBJ1-1,NA,medium-sized,TRBV6-1,13,TGTGCCAGCAGTGAAGATGCGACACTAGAAGCTTTCTTT,CASSEDATLEAFF
TRBJ1-2,NA,few,TRBV6-5,12,TGTGCCAGCAGTTGGGAGGGTCTTAGCTACACCTTC,CASSWEGLSYTF
TRBJ2-2,TRBD2,medium-sized,TRBV6-1,16,TGTGCCAGCAGTACTAGCGGGGGGGCGAACACCGGGGAGCTGTTTTTT,CASSTSGGANTGELFF
TRBJ1-1,NA,medium-sized,TRBV29-1,13,TGCAGCGCCACGACAGACATGAACACTGAAGCTTTCTTT,CSATTDMNTEAFF
TRBJ2-3,NA,medium-sized,TRBV18,15,TGTGCCAGCTCACCGCGGCAGGCTACTCAGGATACGCAGTATTTT,CASSPRQATQDTQYF
TRBJ2-1,TRBD1,medium-sized,TRBV29-1,13,TGCAGCGTTGATCAGGGGGAGCACAATGAGCAGTTCTTC,CSVDQGEHNEQFF
TRBJ2-3,NA,NA,TRBV11-2,14,TGTGCCAGCAGCTTAGATCAGAGGATAGATACGCAGTATTTT,CASSLDQRIDTQYF
TRBJ2-1,TRBD2,NA,TRBV20-1,15,TGCAGTGCTAGAGGGCTAGCGGGGGGAAAGGATGAGCAGTTCTTC,CSARGLAGGKDEQFF
TRBJ2-2,TRBD1,medium-sized,TRBV12-3/TRBV12-4,14,TGTGCCAGCAGTCCAGGGACAGGGCCCGGGGAGCTGTTTTTT,CASSPGTGPGELFF
TRBJ1-2,TRBD1,few,TRBV7-6,15,TGTGCCAGCAGCTTAGAGACAGGGGGGCACTATGGCTACACCTTC,CASSLETGGHYGYTF
TRBJ1-2,NA,medium-sized,TRBV29-1,15,TGCAGCGTTGAAGCCCCTGGGAGGGCTAACTATGGCTACACCTTC,CSVEAPGRANYGYTF
TRBJ2-3,NA,NA,TRBV11-2,13,TGTGCCAGCAGCTTAGCTTCAGATAAAGTGCAGTATTTT,CASSLASDKVQYF
TRBJ2-5,NA,NA,TRBV6-4,15,TGTGCCAGCAGTGACGGGAGGGGGAGGTCGGAGACCCAGTACTTC,CASSDGRGRSETQYF
TRBJ2-2,TRBD2,NA,TRBV20-1,12,TGCAGTGCCCTAGCGGGGTTTGGGGAGCTGTTTTTT,CSALAGFGELFF
TRBJ1-2,NA,NA,TRBV6-1,14,TGTGCCAGCAGTGTCTCATCCGGTCCGGGGGGCTACACCTTC,CASSVSSGPGGYTF
TRBJ2-7,NA,NA,TRBV27,12,TGTGCCAGCAGTTTGCTCCGGGACACCCTTCATTTC,CASSLLRDTLHF
TRBJ1-1,NA,NA,TRBV5-4,13,TGTGCCAGCAGCCGTACGGAAGGCACTGAAGCTTTCTTT,CASSRTEGTEAFF
TRBJ1-4,NA,NA,TRBV20-1,14,TGCAGTGCTAGACCAGCGGGGCAGGATGAAAAACTGTTTTTT,CSARPAGQDEKLFF
TRBJ1-2,NA,few,TRBV12-3/TRBV12-4,15,TGTGCCAGCAGTTTAGCGGGCCAGGGCGGCCATGGCTACACCTTC,CASSLAGQGGHGYTF
TRBJ2-7,NA,NA,TRBV7-4,11,TGTGTCAGAAGCTCGGCCTACGAGCAGTACTTC,CVRSSAYEQYF
TRBJ2-5,NA,NA,TRBV4-3,14,TGCGCCAGCAGCCAACCCTACGGCGGGGAGACCCAGTACTTC,CASSQPYGGETQYF
TRBJ1-2,NA,NA,TRBV6-1,13,TGTGCCAGCAGTGAAGCGTCACGGGCTGGCTACACCTTC,CASSEASRAGYTF
TRBJ2-3,TRBD2,NA,TRBV6-5,15,TGTGCCAGCAGCCCCGGACTAGCCCGCCGGGATACGCAGTATTTT,CASSPGLARRDTQYF
TRBJ2-5,NA,medium-sized,TRBV29-1,14,TGCAGCGTTGAACTGGCGGGGGCCCAAGAGACCCAGTACTTC,CSVELAGAQETQYF
TRBJ1-2,NA,few,TRBV5-1,14,TGCGCCAGCAGCTTGCAGGTGGGGCAGGGCGGCTACACCTTC,CASSLQVGQGGYTF
TRBJ2-6,NA,medium-sized,TRBV12-3/TRBV12-4,15,TGTGCCAGCAACCTATACAGCTCTGGGGCCAACGTCCTGACTTTC,CASNLYSSGANVLTF
TRBJ2-3,NA,medium-sized,TRBV19,13,TGTGCCAGTAGTATAATGGGCACAGATACGCAGTATTTT,CASSIMGTDTQYF
TRBJ2-5,TRBD2,medium-sized,TRBV12-3/TRBV12-4,14,TGTGCCAGCAGTCGGACTAGCGGGGGTGAGACCCAGTACTTC,CASSRTSGGETQYF